What follows are 11 T cell receptor beta chains derived from one specimen sequenced in a study of OX40 agonist ivuxolimab in advanced cancers. The table came from immunoSEQ multiplex PCR; TCRdb's copy has only in-frame clones and leaves some out. Here the sample spans approximately 66,000 clones, about 85% being singletons. Source: CD4+ or CD8+ T cells sorted from blood, taken in a trial of the OX40 agonist ivuxolimab. These receptors all stem from an adult with an advanced solid tumor such as melanoma, head and neck, liver or kidney cancer.

The rearrangement joins TRBV29-1 to TRBJ2-5, with 7 bases identical to TRBD1. The trim removed 4 bases at V and 1 base at J, leaving 6 bases unmatched. Per the germline V gene, CDR1 is SQVTM and CDR2 is ANQGSEA. The CDR3 has 14 amino acids. CDR3 nucleotide sequence: TGCAGCGTTGGAGGGGACAGTGGCCAAGAGACCCAGTACTTC. It codes for CSVGGDSGQETQYF. The variable domain in full, completed from reference TRBV29-1 and TRBJ2-5, reads SAVISQKPSRDICQRGTSLTIQCQVDSQVTMMFWYRQQPGQSLTLIATANQGSEATYESGFVIDKFPISRPNLTFSTLTVSNMSPEDSSIYLCSVGGDSGQETQYFGPGTRLLVL.

This clone was seen a few times. The chain is built from TRBV5-1 and TRBJ1-6, with D tentatively TRBD1 (6 bases). Germline V lookup: CDR1 SGHRS, CDR2 YFSETQ. V gave up 4 bases and J gave up 10 bases, with 18 bases separating them. The CDR3 is 15 residues long. The CDR3 nucleotides read TGCGCCAGCAGCCCAACAGGGATGATTAACTCACCCCTCCACTTT. As protein: CASSPTGMINSPLHF.

The rearrangement links TRBV5-4 to TRBJ2-2; either TRBD1 or TRBD2 may supply D (6 bases each). The CDR3 runs 15 residues. Trimming stripped 1 base from V and 6 bases from J, with 13 bases between. Germline CDR1 reads SGHNT; CDR2 reads YYREEE (reference sequence). The CDR3: CASSLWGARAGELFF. CDR3 coding DNA: TGTGCCAGCAGCTTGTGGGGGGCGCGGGCCGGGGAGCTGTTTTTT. The entire variable domain, with the rest obtained from reference TRBV5-4 and TRBJ2-2, is as follows: ETGVTQSPTHLIKTRGQQVTLRCSSQSGHNTVSWYQQALGQGPQFIFQYYREEENGRGNFPPRFSGLQFPNYSSELNVNALELDDSALYLCASSLWGARAGELFFGEGSRLTVL.

This clone has only a few counts. The chain recombines TRBV7-9 with TRBJ1-1; D ambiguous. This CDR3 has 11 amino acids. CDR1 SEHNR and CDR2 FQNEAQ come from the germline V gene (reference sequence). Trimming took off 5 bases at V and 7 bases at J, with 8 bases between the two ends. CDR3 nucleotide sequence: TGTGCCAGCAGCGCCCGGGGTGAAGCTTTCTTT. Translation: CASSARGEAFF.

The chain uses TRBV7-8 and TRBJ2-3; D remains ambiguous. In germline, CDR1 is SGHVS, CDR2 FQNEAQ. This CDR3 spans 15 amino acids. Trimming pared 5 bases from V and 1 base from J, leaving 13 bases between. Here the CDR3 reads CASSHRHQGTDTQYF. The DNA for the CDR3 is TGTGCCAGCAGCCATAGGCACCAGGGCACAGATACGCAGTATTTT.

The chain employs TRBV28 and TRBJ2-5, with D possibly TRBD1 on 6 matching bases. The CDR3 length is 15 residues. Deletions cut 1 base from V and 1 base from J, with 10 bases between. From germline, CDR1 is MDHEN and CDR2 SYDVKM. CDR3 protein: CASSLSSRGQETQYF. The DNA for the CDR3 is TGTGCCAGCAGTTTATCGTCCAGGGGCCAAGAGACCCAGTACTTC.

J is TRBJ2-3 and V is TRBV18; perhaps TRBD1 as D (5 bases). Germline CDR1 and CDR2: KGHSH and LQKENI. V lost 2 bases to trimming and J lost 6 bases, with 6 bases between them. The CDR3 is 12 amino acids. CDR3 amino acids: CASSPRQDTQYF. Written as DNA, the CDR3 is TGTGCCAGCTCACCAAGACAGGATACGCAGTATTTT.

The chain has TRBV4-2 and TRBJ2-1; tentatively, D is TRBD1 or TRBD2 (5 bases each). The CDR3 consists of 14 residues. Germline V gene data show CDR1 as LGHNA and CDR2 as YNFKEQ. Trimming removed 5 bases from V and 5 bases from J, with 13 bases in between. For the CDR3, the DNA is TGTGCCAGCAGCTTCTTTGGGGGTAACAATGAGCAGTTCTTC. Its translation: CASSFFGGNNEQFF.

CDR3 in amino acids: CASSLAPSSGANVLTF. The CDR3 DNA reads as TGTGCCAGCTCACTTGCCCCCAGCTCTGGGGCCAACGTCCTGACTTTC. The V gene is TRBV18, the J gene TRBJ2-6; D remains ambiguous. Per the germline V gene, CDR1 is KGHSH and CDR2 is LQKENI. V lost 4 bases and J 0 bases, leaving 10 bases between the germline ends. The CDR3 has 16 amino acids.

The chain couples TRBV19 to TRBJ2-3, with TRBD1 identical over 7 bases. Trimming removed 6 bases from V and 1 base from J; junction bases left unmatched: 7. Germline-derived CDR1 and CDR2 are LNHDA and SQIVND (reference sequence). The CDR3 extends over 15 amino acids. The CDR3 bases are TGTGCCAGTAGCGGACAGGTGTTGGGCACAGATACGCAGTATTTT. This gives the protein CASSGQVLGTDTQYF.

This clone appeared a single time. The chain uses TRBV5-4 and TRBJ2-1, with 8 bases identical to TRBD2. The CDR3 totals 14 residues. The junction had 5 bases not matched to a gene; V was cut back by 1 base and J by 8 bases. Per germline, CDR1 SGHNT and CDR2 YYREEE (reference sequence). This chain's CDR3 is CASSLTGGAYEQFF. The CDR3 DNA reads TGTGCCAGCAGCTTGACGGGGGGGGCCTATGAGCAGTTCTTC.